This T cell receptor (beta chain) derives from a study of T-cell memory formation after mild COVID-19. Turning to the study itself: Largely, TCR clusters stayed within a single donor.

Study findings and constraints: The study found balanced CD4/CD8 in clones contracting day 15 to 85 and a CD4+ lean in later expanders.

This clonotype was detected only a few times. Antigen: not known. The CDR3 sequence is 11 residues long. V lost 8 bases and J lost 9, with 11 bases in between. MiXCR was run by TCRdb on the 5' RACE reads, yielding one entry per CDR3 protein. Of more than 150,000 distinct CDR3 sequences in the sample, roughly 20% were seen once. The J gene is TRBJ2-4, the V gene TRBV12-3 or TRBV12-4; a weak D match, TRBD2 (6 bases). The sample comprised PBMCs or a T cell subset sorted from them (not recorded which). The clonotype comes from a man aged 18 to 30 who had mild COVID-19 (a few samples of this study predate the infection). Cell type and time point are not known. In DNA form, the CDR3 reads TGTGCCAGCGGTGGGGGAGGCATTCAGTACTTC. It yields the protein CASGGGGIQYF.